The T cell receptor (beta chain) under discussion was sequenced for a study of STAT5B mutations in CD4+ large granular lymphocyte leukemia. The germline CDR1 and CDR2 sequences are WNHNN and SYGVQD (reference sequence). V lost 6 bases and J lost 5, with 10 bases in between. The CDR3 loop spans 12 amino acids. Clones were read by immunoSEQ multiplex PCR, and TCRdb kept only the in-frame ones, dropping some. The table records more than 30,000 clones, about 80% of them present only once. The J gene is TRBJ2-5, the V gene TRBV10-1; possible D gene TRBD2, 5 bases. The clonotype was recovered from a human donor in good health. The sequencing input was CD4+ T cells from blood buffy coats. As DNA, the CDR3 is TGCGCCAGCAGCGGGATAGACGAGACCCAGTACTTC. Its translation: CASSGIDETQYF.